One and the same sample provided the 8 T cell receptor beta chains below, sequenced in a study of blood T cell repertoires in COVID-19. Only in-frame clones appear in the TCRdb table, and some are missing; sequencing was by immunoSEQ multiplex PCR. The sample contains about 300,000 clones, 88% of which appear only once. Material: peripheral blood. The receptors were gathered from a woman aged 25 to 39 with COVID-19, enrolled during active disease.

The J gene is TRBJ1-5, the V gene TRBV15; D is unclear. The CDR3 has 17 amino acids. From germline, CDR1 is LNHNV and CDR2 YYDKDF (reference sequence). V lost 5 bases, J lost 0 bases, and 17 bases lay in between. In nucleotides, the CDR3 is TGTGCCACCAGCGGGCCTGAAACAGTTTATAGCAATCAGCCCCAGCATTTT. Its translation is CATSGPETVYSNQPQHF.

This rearrangement joins TRBV6-4 to TRBJ1-1; TRBD1 is a possible D gene (6 bases). V dropped 0 bases and J dropped 4 bases, with 9 bases sitting between them. Germline V lookup: CDR1 MRHNA, CDR2 SNTAGT. The CDR3 has 14 residues. The DNA of the CDR3 is TGTGCCAGCAGTGACTCACACAGGGCCACTGAAGCTTTCTTT. Amino acid sequence: CASSDSHRATEAFF.

This clone was picked up a small number of times. The CDR3 DNA is TGTGCCAGCAGCGCGAAGACAGGGGGCGCAGCTGGAAACACCATATATTTT. Its translation is CASSAKTGGAAGNTIYF. The chain carries TRBV21-1 and TRBJ1-3; the table gives TRBD1 as D, unverified against the DNA. TRBV21-1 is given as a pseudogene. The CDR3 runs to 17 residues.

CDR3 bases: TGTGCCAGCAGTGAACAACCGGGAGACCAAGAGACCCAGTACTTC. Amino acid sequence: CASSEQPGDQETQYF. This chain links TRBV2 with TRBJ2-5, with D possibly matching TRBD2 (6 bases). Per the germline V gene, CDR1 is SNHLY and CDR2 is FYNNEI. The CDR3 covers 15 residues. The ends were cut back, 2 bases at V and 0 bases at J, with 10 bases in the middle. Based on the CDR3 plus reference TRBV2 and TRBJ2-5, the full variable domain is EPEVTQTPSHQVTQMGQEVILRCVPISNHLYFYWYRQILGQKVEFLVSFYNNEISEKSEIFDDQFSVERPDGSNFTLKIRSTKLEDSAMYFCASSEQPGDQETQYFGPGTRLLVL.

V usage is TRBV7-9 and J usage is TRBJ1-6; 8 bases are a match to TRBD1. In germline, CDR1 is SEHNR, CDR2 FQNEAQ (reference sequence). The junction had 10 bases not matched to a gene; V was cut back by 7 bases and J by 11 bases. The CDR3 length is 14 residues. The CDR3 sequence is CASTPGQVGTPLHF. In DNA, the CDR3 is TGTGCCAGCACCCCGGGACAGGTTGGGACACCCCTCCACTTT.

J is TRBJ1-1 and V is TRBV4-1, with 7 bases lining up with TRBD1. Germline loops: CDR1 MGHRA, CDR2 YSYEKL. This CDR3 is 13 amino acids long. With V trimmed by 4 bases and J by 7 bases, 6 bases remained unmatched. For the CDR3, the DNA is TGCGCCAGCAGCCTGCCAGACAGGGTTGAAGCTTTCTTT. Residues: CASSLPDRVEAFF.

This chain links TRBV7-9 with TRBJ2-2, with 7 bases aligning to TRBD1. From germline, CDR1 is SEHNR and CDR2 FQNEAQ (reference sequence). The CDR3 consists of 13 residues. Here the CDR3 reads CAGDSTNTGELFF. The CDR3 DNA follows: TGTGCGGGGGACAGCACTAACACCGGGGAGCTGTTTTTT. Using reference TRBV7-9 and TRBJ2-2 for the parts outside the CDR3, the full variable domain is DTGVSQNPRHKITKRGQNVTFRCDPISEHNRLYWYRQTLGQGPEFLTYFQNEAQLEKSRLLSDRFSAERPKGSFSTLEIQRTEQGDSAMYLCAGDSTNTGELFFGEGSRLTVL.

This clone is a singleton in its sample. This sequence joins TRBV7-9 and TRBJ1-1; D gene ambiguous. V was pared by 5 bases and J by 6 bases, with 7 bases between. The CDR3 extends over 11 amino acids. CDR1 is SEHNR, CDR2 FQNEAQ, per germline (reference sequence). CDR3 bases: TGTGCCAGCAGCACTAAGTCTGAAGCTTTCTTT. This gives the protein CASSTKSEAFF.